The entry below describes one T cell receptor beta chain. Its matching antigen is unknown. This sample stems from a study of T cell responses to AZD1222 COVID-19 vaccine. Study observations and caveats: Mostly white British, mostly female donors; authors suggested clonal diversity may be underestimated.

The CDR3 sequence is 15 residues long. Germline V gives CDR1 SNHLY, CDR2 FYNNEI. The trim removed 5 bases at V and 5 bases at J, leaving 8 bases unmatched. This table comes from immunoSEQ multiplex PCR, and its TCRdb copy is limited to in-frame clones, with some not included. The sample carries around 76,000 clones, 70% to 90% recorded once. The sequencing here drew on peripheral blood, taken on day 0 of AZD1222 vaccination. This chain joins TRBV2 and TRBJ2-1; 8 nucleotides line up with TRBD2. The sequence was collected from an adult in good health. The CDR3 sequence is CASSSTSEAHNEQFF. The CDR3 region has the DNA TGTGCCAGCAGTTCGACTAGCGAGGCCCACAATGAGCAGTTCTTC.